This T cell receptor (beta chain) stems from a study of blood T cell repertoires in COVID-19. The repertoire was sequenced with immunoSEQ multiplex PCR; TCRdb's copy has only in-frame clones and lacks some. The sample records about 380,000 clones, 70% to 90% being singletons. Germline CDR1 SEHNR, CDR2 FQNEAQ (reference sequence). CDR3 size: 14 residues. V was pared by 6 bases and J by 7 bases, with 7 bases of the junction left unmatched. The sequenced material came from PBMCs or T cells enriched from blood (not recorded which). This rearrangement joins TRBV7-9 to TRBJ2-1, with TRBD1 matching over 9 bases. The sequence came from a man aged 30 to 45 who had recovered from COVID-19. CDR3 in DNA: TGTGCCAGCAGGGAGGGACAGGGATGGAATGAGCAGTTCTTC. Protein product: CASREGQGWNEQFF.